The clone carrying this T cell receptor (beta chain) was observed at least ten times. The sample is drawn from a study of T cells after yellow fever vaccination. Study overall: The fractions with low cell numbers were processed using SMART-Seq v4 Ultra Low Input.

In making TCR cDNA, 5'RACE template switching added a universal primer site and UMIs to it. TCRdb re-called the 5' RACE reads with MiXCR, one entry per CDR3 protein. The data hold some 160,000 distinct CDR3 sequences, with 6% to 7.5% observed a single time. This CDR3 has 18 residues. Trimming took off 6 bases at V and 2 bases at J, with 23 bases between the two ends. From germline, CDR1 is SGHAT and CDR2 FQDESV (reference sequence). This TCR came from a man between 18 and 29 years old who received the YFV17D yellow fever vaccine. Sequencing was performed on CD4+ T cells sorted from PBMCs, taken 4 to 6 days after the first yellow fever vaccination. The chain links TRBV11-1 to TRBJ2-4; a weak D match, TRBD1 (6 bases). The CDR3 spells CASRPPPKQGGTKNIQYF. Written as DNA, the CDR3 is TGTGCCAGCAGACCCCCCCCGAAACAGGGTGGAACCAAAAACATTCAGTACTTC.